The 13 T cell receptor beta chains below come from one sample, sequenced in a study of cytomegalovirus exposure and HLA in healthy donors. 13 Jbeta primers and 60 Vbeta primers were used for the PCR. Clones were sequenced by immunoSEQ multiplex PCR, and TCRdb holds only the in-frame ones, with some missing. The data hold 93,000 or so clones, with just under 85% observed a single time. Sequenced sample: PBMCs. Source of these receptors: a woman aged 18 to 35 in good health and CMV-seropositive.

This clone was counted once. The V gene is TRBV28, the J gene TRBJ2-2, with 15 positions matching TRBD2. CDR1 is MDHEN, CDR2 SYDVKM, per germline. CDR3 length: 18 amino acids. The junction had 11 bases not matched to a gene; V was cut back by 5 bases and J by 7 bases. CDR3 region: CASSRLWTSGRAFGELFF. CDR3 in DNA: TGTGCCAGCAGTCGTCTATGGACTAGCGGGAGGGCCTTCGGGGAGCTGTTTTTT.

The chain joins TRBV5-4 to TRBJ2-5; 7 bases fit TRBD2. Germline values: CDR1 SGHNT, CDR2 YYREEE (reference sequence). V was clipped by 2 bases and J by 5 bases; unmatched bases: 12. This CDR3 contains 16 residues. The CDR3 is CASSFPTVGRGETQYF. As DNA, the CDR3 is TGTGCCAGCAGCTTCCCGACGGTGGGGCGGGGGGAGACCCAGTACTTC.

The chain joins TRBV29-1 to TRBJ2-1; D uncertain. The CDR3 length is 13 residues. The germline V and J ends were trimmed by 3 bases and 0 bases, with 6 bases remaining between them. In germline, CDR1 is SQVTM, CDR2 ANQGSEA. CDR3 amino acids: CSVEPGSYNEQFF. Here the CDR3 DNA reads TGCAGCGTTGAGCCGGGCTCCTACAATGAGCAGTTCTTC.

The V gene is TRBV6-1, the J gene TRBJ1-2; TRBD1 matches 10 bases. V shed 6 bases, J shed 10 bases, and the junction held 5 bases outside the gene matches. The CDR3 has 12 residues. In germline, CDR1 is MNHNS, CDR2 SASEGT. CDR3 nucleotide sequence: TGTGCCAGCAGAGCCGGGACAGGGGCCTACACCTTC. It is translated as CASRAGTGAYTF.

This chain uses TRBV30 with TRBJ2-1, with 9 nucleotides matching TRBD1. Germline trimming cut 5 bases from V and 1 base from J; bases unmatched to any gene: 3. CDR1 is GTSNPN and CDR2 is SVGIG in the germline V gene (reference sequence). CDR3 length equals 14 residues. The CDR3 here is CAWGGQGSYNEQFF. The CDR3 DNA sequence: TGTGCCTGGGGGGGACAGGGTTCCTACAATGAGCAGTTCTTC. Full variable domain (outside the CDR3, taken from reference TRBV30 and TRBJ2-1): SQTIHQWPATLVQPVGSPLSLECTVEGTSNPNLYWYRQAAGRGLQLLFYSVGIGQISSEVPQNLSASRPQDRQFILSSKKLLLSDSGFYLCAWGGQGSYNEQFFGPGTRLTVL.

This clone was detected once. This CDR3 reads CASSTKEGISNQPQHF. CDR3 in DNA: TGTGCCAGCTCCACCAAAGAGGGTATTAGCAATCAGCCCCAGCATTTT. This chain uses TRBV18 with TRBJ1-5; D is ambiguous. The CDR3 loop spans 16 amino acids. V was shortened by 6 bases and J by 0 bases, with 15 bases between the two germline ends. Germline-derived CDR1 and CDR2 are KGHSH and LQKENI.

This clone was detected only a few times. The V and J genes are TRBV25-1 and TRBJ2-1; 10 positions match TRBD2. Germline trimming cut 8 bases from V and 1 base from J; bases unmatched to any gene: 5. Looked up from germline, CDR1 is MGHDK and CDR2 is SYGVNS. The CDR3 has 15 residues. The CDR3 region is CASLQLAGSYNEQFF. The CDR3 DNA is TGTGCCAGCCTACAACTAGCGGGATCCTACAATGAGCAGTTCTTC.

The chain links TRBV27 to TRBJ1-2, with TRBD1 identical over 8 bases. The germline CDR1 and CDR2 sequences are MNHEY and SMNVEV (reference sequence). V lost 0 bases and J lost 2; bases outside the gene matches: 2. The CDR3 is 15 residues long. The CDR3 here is CASSLSRTGNYGYTF. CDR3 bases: TGTGCCAGCAGTTTATCGAGGACAGGGAACTATGGCTACACCTTC.

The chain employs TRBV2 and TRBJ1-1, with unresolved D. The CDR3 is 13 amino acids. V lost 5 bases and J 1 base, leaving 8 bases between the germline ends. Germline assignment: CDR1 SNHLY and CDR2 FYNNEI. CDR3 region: CASSLQANTEAFF. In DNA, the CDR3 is TGTGCCAGCAGTCTCCAGGCGAACACTGAAGCTTTCTTT.

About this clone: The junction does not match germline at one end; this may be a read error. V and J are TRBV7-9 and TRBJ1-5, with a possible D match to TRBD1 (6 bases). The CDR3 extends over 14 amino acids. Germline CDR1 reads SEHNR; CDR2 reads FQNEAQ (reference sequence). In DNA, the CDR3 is TGTTCCAGCAGCAAGGGGGGGGGCAATCAGCCCCAGCATTTT. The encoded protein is CSSSKGGGNQPQHF.

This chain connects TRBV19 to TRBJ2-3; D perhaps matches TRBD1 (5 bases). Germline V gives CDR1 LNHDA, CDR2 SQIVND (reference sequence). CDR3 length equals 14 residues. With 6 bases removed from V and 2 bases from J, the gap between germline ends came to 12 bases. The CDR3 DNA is TGTGCCAGTAGCGTAACAGGCACCACAGATACGCAGTATTTT. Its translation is CASSVTGTTDTQYF.

CDR3 sequence (DNA): TGTGCCAGCAGCGCCAGGGGCTTGGGGGGCTACACCTTC. As protein: CASSARGLGGYTF. The rearrangement joins TRBV9 to TRBJ1-2; a possible D gene is TRBD1 (6 bases). The CDR3 totals 13 residues. Germline V gene data show CDR1 as SGDLS and CDR2 as YYNGEE. With 3 bases removed from V and 8 bases from J, the gap between germline ends came to 14 bases.

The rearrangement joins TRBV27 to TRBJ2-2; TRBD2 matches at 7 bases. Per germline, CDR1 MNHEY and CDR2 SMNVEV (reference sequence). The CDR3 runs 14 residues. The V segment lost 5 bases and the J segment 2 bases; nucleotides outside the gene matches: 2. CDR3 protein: CASSAGLNTGELFF. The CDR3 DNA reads TGTGCCAGCAGTGCGGGACTAAACACCGGGGAGCTGTTTTTT.